Sequencing of this T cell receptor (beta chain) was carried out in a study of early T cells in non-severe SARS-CoV-2 infection. Study-level information: Sequencing input comprised bulk RNA from unsorted whole blood; chain pairing was not available. Whole-study findings and limits: The study's VDJdb matching favored anti-spike CD8 responses and missed private and CD4 specificities.

Germline V gene sequence: CDR1 WNHNN, CDR2 SYGVQD (reference sequence). The ends were cut back, 0 bases at V and 3 bases at J, with 3 bases in the middle. There are 12 residues in the CDR3. The table lists this clonotype with many counts. Its antigen is undetermined. Individual cDNA molecules carried attached unique molecular identifiers. Each CDR3 protein is one row after TCRdb ran MiXCR on the 5' RACE reads. The top ten hold roughly 6.7% of the sample, which has tens of thousands of distinct CDR3 sequences, more than 4.5% seen once. The rearrangement joins TRBV10-1 to TRBJ2-7; the D is unclear. Sequencing was done on a sample of whole blood. The sequence came from an adult who was a healthcare worker with PCR-confirmed SARS-CoV-2 infection or an uninfected control (not recorded which). The CDR3 loop reads CASSESLYEQYF. The CDR3 DNA reads as TGCGCCAGCAGTGAGTCTCTCTACGAGCAGTACTTC.